A single sample gave rise to the 13 T cell receptor beta chains below, sequenced in a study of blood T cell repertoires in COVID-19. Only in-frame clones appear in the TCRdb table, and some are missing; sequencing was by immunoSEQ multiplex PCR. The data show about 43,000 clones, 87% seen once. The material sequenced was peripheral blood. These receptors all stem from a man between 60 and 70 years old with active COVID-19.

The genes are TRBV28 and TRBJ1-1, with a weak D call TRBD1 (6 bases). V lost 5 bases to trimming and J lost 4 bases, with 8 bases between them. This CDR3 contains 12 residues. CDR1 is MDHEN and CDR2 is SYDVKM in the germline V gene. CDR3 in DNA: TGTGCCAGCAGTCAAGGGGGCACTGAAGCTTTCTTT. Translating gives CASSQGGTEAFF. Using reference TRBV28 and TRBJ1-1 for the parts outside the CDR3, the full variable domain is DVKVTQSSRYLVKRTGEKVFLECVQDMDHENMFWYRQDPGLGLRLIYFSYDVKMKEKGDIPEGYSVSREKKERFSLILESASTNQTSMYLCASSQGGTEAFFGQGTRLTVV.

The V call is TRBV27, the J call TRBJ1-5; D call uncertain. V was clipped by 3 bases and J by 2 bases, with 8 bases between them. CDR1 and CDR2 (germline): MNHEY, SMNVEV (reference sequence). This CDR3 spans 14 amino acids. CDR3 DNA sequence: TGTGCCAGCAGTTTGAGGCTCGGCAATCAGCCCCAGCATTTT. As protein: CASSLRLGNQPQHF.

The genes are TRBV5-4 and TRBJ1-1; the match to TRBD1 covers 8 bases. This CDR3 region has 11 residues. V lost 9 bases to trimming and J lost 10 bases; unmatched junction nucleotides: 8. The germline V gene encodes CDR1 SGHNT and CDR2 YYREEE (reference sequence). CDR3 amino acids: CAIPWQGAAFF. The CDR3 DNA reads as TGTGCCATCCCCTGGCAGGGGGCAGCTTTCTTT.

The V and J genes are TRBV10-3 and TRBJ1-1, with D possibly TRBD1 on 5 matching bases. Trimming removed 3 bases from V and 4 bases from J, with 12 bases in between. The CDR3 extends over 14 amino acids. Germline CDR1 reads ENHRY; CDR2 reads SYGVKD. The CDR3: CAISDLWGGTEAFF. The CDR3 DNA is TGTGCCATCAGTGACTTATGGGGGGGCACTGAAGCTTTCTTT.

This rearrangement joins TRBV12-3 or TRBV12-4 to TRBJ1-3; D is possibly TRBD1 (5 bases). Trimming took off 7 bases at V and 3 bases at J, with 10 bases between the two ends. CDR3 length: 13 residues. The CDR3 DNA is TGTGCCAGCAACCCAGGGAATGGAAACACCATATATTTT. Residues: CASNPGNGNTIYF.

The V call is TRBV7-3, the J call TRBJ2-1; TRBD2 matches 7 bases. The germline CDR1 and CDR2 sequences are SGHTA and FQGTGA. V shed 5 bases, J shed 5 bases, and the junction held 12 bases outside the gene matches. The CDR3 runs to 16 residues. CDR3 in amino acids: CASSRATSDVDNEQFF. The CDR3 DNA follows: TGTGCCAGCAGCCGAGCCACTAGCGATGTGGACAATGAGCAGTTCTTC.

The genes are TRBV27 and TRBJ1-6; TRBD1 might be the D (6 bases). Trimming took off 4 bases at V and 2 bases at J, with 15 bases between the two ends. This CDR3 spans 17 amino acids. In germline, CDR1 is MNHEY, CDR2 SMNVEV (reference sequence). CDR3 bases: TGTGCCAGCAGTTCCTATAACAGGGCCGCCTATAATTCACCCCTCCACTTT. Protein sequence: CASSSYNRAAYNSPLHF.

The chain uses TRBV28 and TRBJ2-4; tentative D call: TRBD2 (5 bases). The V gene's germline CDR1 is MDHEN and CDR2 SYDVKM. V lost 3 bases, J lost 7 bases, and 16 bases lay in between. CDR3 length equals 15 residues. The CDR3 sequence: CASSFESRVKNIQYF. The CDR3 DNA follows: TGTGCCAGCAGTTTCGAGTCGAGGGTTAAGAACATTCAGTACTTC.

The genes are TRBV9 and TRBJ2-5; 8 bases map to TRBD1. The V and J ends lost 2 bases and 4 bases, in that order; junction bases with no gene match: 4. The CDR3 has 14 amino acids. Germline-derived CDR1 and CDR2 are SGDLS and YYNGEE. CDR3 nucleotides: TGTGCCAGCAGCGTTACAGGGGGTGGAGAGACCCAGTACTTC. As protein: CASSVTGGGETQYF.

DNA for the CDR3: TGCAGCGTCGCACCTACTAGCGGCTCTAGCACAGATACGCAGTATTTT. Amino acids: CSVAPTSGSSTDTQYF. This chain joins TRBV29-1 and TRBJ2-3, with 8 bases lining up with TRBD2. The length of the CDR3 is 16 residues. Germline V lookup: CDR1 SQVTM, CDR2 ANQGSEA. Trimming cost V 6 bases and J 0 bases; bases outside gene matches: 11.

This clone has only one observation. The CDR3 region has the DNA TGTGCCAGCAGCTTGCCTAGCGGGGGTGCAGATACGCAGTATTTT. This translates into CASSLPSGGADTQYF. This sequence joins TRBV5-5 and TRBJ2-3; 10 nucleotides match TRBD2. CDR1 is SGHKS, CDR2 YYEKEE, per germline (reference sequence). V was clipped by 1 base and J by 4 bases; unmatched bases: 3. This CDR3 is 15 amino acids long.

The chain recombines TRBV29-1 with TRBJ2-5; 8 nucleotides agree with TRBD2. Per germline, CDR1 SQVTM and CDR2 ANQGSEA. V shed 6 bases, J shed 3 bases, and the junction held 9 bases outside the gene matches. The CDR3 spans 14 residues. In DNA form, the CDR3 reads TGCAGCGTCCTCGGGGGGGGCCTCAAAGAGACCCAGTACTTC. It codes for CSVLGGGLKETQYF.

The CDR3 DNA is TGCGCCAGCTCGGGTGAACCGGGACTAAAAGGCGAGCAGTACTTC. Translating gives CASSGEPGLKGEQYF. This sequence joins TRBV4-1 and TRBJ2-7, with TRBD2 matching over 7 bases. CDR1 MGHRA and CDR2 YSYEKL come from the germline V gene. This CDR3 has 15 amino acids. The J segment lost 6 bases and the V segment lost 8 bases, leaving 16 bases of the junction unmatched.